These 21 T cell receptor beta chains were all obtained from the same sample, sequenced in a study of T cell responses to AZD1222 COVID-19 vaccine. The method was immunoSEQ multiplex PCR; TCRdb's version includes in-frame clones alone and lacks a portion of them. The sample contains 100,000 to 150,000 clones, more than 70% of which appear only once. This sample comprised peripheral blood, obtained 28 days after the second AZD1222 dose. These receptors were obtained from an adult who received the AZD1222 COVID-19 vaccine.

The V call is TRBV3-1 (or the pseudogene TRBV3-2), the J call TRBJ1-1, with TRBD1 as a possible D gene (5 bases). V was pared by 1 base and J by 5 bases, with 11 bases between. Germline CDR1 and CDR2: LGHDT and YNNKEL (reference sequence). This CDR3 region has 14 residues. The CDR3 region is CASSQGEGRTEAFF. The CDR3 DNA follows: TGTGCCAGCAGCCAAGGGGAGGGGCGGACTGAAGCTTTCTTT.

CDR3 sequence: CASSVGRQGRWETQYF. CDR3 coding DNA: TGTGCCAGCAGCGTCGGTCGGCAGGGACGATGGGAGACCCAGTACTTC. This chain joins TRBV9 and TRBJ2-5; D may match TRBD1 or TRBD2 (5 bases each). Trimming took 2 bases from V and 5 from J, leaving 19 bases between them. The CDR3 contains 16 residues. Germline assignment: CDR1 SGDLS and CDR2 YYNGEE.

This clone has only one observation. The chain couples TRBV28 to TRBJ2-7; D may be TRBD2 (5 bases). Germline CDR1 MDHEN, CDR2 SYDVKM. V shed 6 bases and J shed 3 bases, with 12 bases lying between them. The CDR3 has 13 residues. The CDR3 DNA is TGTGCCAGCAGACGCCCCGGGGTCTACGAGCAGTACTTC. It translates to CASRRPGVYEQYF.

This chain links TRBV18 with TRBJ2-5; D gene ambiguous. Germline CDR1 reads KGHSH; CDR2 reads LQKENI. Trimming removed 3 bases from V and 6 bases from J, with 11 bases in between. This CDR3 contains 13 residues. CDR3 region: CASSPYDIQTQYF. As DNA, the CDR3 is TGTGCCAGCTCACCCTACGACATTCAGACCCAGTACTTC.

The rearrangement uses TRBV6-6 and TRBJ2-2, with D hard to call. V dropped 2 bases and J dropped 4 bases, with 8 bases sitting between them. CDR3 size: 14 residues. Germline V lookup: CDR1 MNHNY, CDR2 SVGAGI (reference sequence). The CDR3 DNA sequence: TGTGCCAGCAGTTACGAAGGCTCCACCGGGGAGCTGTTTTTT. The encoded protein is CASSYEGSTGELFF.

This chain connects TRBV5-6 to TRBJ2-1; 10 bases match TRBD2. Germline CDR1 reads SGHDT; CDR2 reads YYEEEE. Trimming took 4 bases from V and 4 from J; bases not matched to a gene: 17. This CDR3 has 19 residues. The CDR3 loop is CASSTLLAGAQPGYNEQFF. CDR3 DNA sequence: TGTGCCAGCAGCACCCTGCTAGCGGGGGCCCAGCCGGGGTACAATGAGCAGTTCTTC.

The chain joins TRBV6-1 to TRBJ1-2, with a weak D call TRBD1 (6 bases). V lost 3 bases and J 6 bases, leaving 20 bases between the germline ends. The length of the CDR3 is 16 residues. CDR1 is MNHNS and CDR2 is SASEGT in the germline V gene. CDR3 bases: TGTGCCAGCAGTGAGAATTGGGCAGGGGCGTCCAATGGCTACACCTTC. It encodes CASSENWAGASNGYTF.

CDR3 in amino acids: CASSLGGGDGYTF. CDR3 bases: TGCGCCAGCAGCTTGGGCGGAGGAGATGGCTACACCTTC. The chain employs TRBV5-1 and TRBJ1-2; D is unclear. This CDR3 contains 13 residues. Trimming removed 0 bases from V and 6 bases from J, with 9 bases in between. Germline CDR1 reads SGHRS; CDR2 reads YFSETQ.

There are a few counts of this clone. The chain links TRBV14 to TRBJ1-2; D might be TRBD1 (6 bases). Trimming shortened V by 0 bases and J by 5 bases, and 10 bases separated the two germline ends. This CDR3 comprises 14 residues. Germline CDR1 and CDR2: SGHDN and FVKESK. The CDR3 DNA follows: TGTGCCAGCAGCCAAGAGGGGCAGGGGTATGGCTACACCTTC. Protein: CASSQEGQGYGYTF.

The J gene is TRBJ2-1, the V gene TRBV10-3, with D possibly matching TRBD1 (6 bases). CDR1 is ENHRY and CDR2 is SYGVKD in the germline V gene. The CDR3 consists of 14 residues. V was shortened by 6 bases and J by 0 bases, with 9 bases between the two germline ends. The CDR3 loop reads CAISPQGSYNEQFF. The CDR3 nucleotides are TGTGCCATCAGCCCACAGGGCTCCTACAATGAGCAGTTCTTC.

J is TRBJ1-2 and V is TRBV6-2 or TRBV6-3; 7 nucleotides line up with TRBD1. The J segment lost 4 bases and the V segment lost 6 bases, leaving 11 bases of the junction unmatched. CDR1 and CDR2 from the germline V gene are MNHEY and SVGEGT. The CDR3 spans 15 residues. CDR3 DNA sequence: TGTGCCAGCAGCCCCGGCCTACAGGGGACCTATGGCTACACCTTC. It encodes CASSPGLQGTYGYTF.

The chain employs TRBV5-1 and TRBJ1-3; D may be TRBD1 (5 bases). Germline CDR1 is SGHRS and CDR2 is YFSETQ. V was shortened by 1 base and J by 0 bases, with 8 bases between the two germline ends. CDR3 size: 15 residues. CDR3 amino acids: CASSLWGGSGNTIYF. For the CDR3, the DNA is TGCGCCAGCAGCTTGTGGGGGGGCTCTGGAAACACCATATATTTT.

The chain recombines TRBV3-1 (or the pseudogene TRBV3-2) with TRBJ1-6; D unresolved. V was shortened by 4 bases and J by 6 bases, with 10 bases between the two germline ends. Germline CDR1 reads LGHDT; CDR2 reads YNNKEL (reference sequence). This CDR3 comprises 14 residues. This CDR3 is CASSPEAVNSPLHF. As DNA, the CDR3 is TGTGCCAGCAGCCCAGAGGCAGTTAATTCACCCCTCCACTTT.

The chain carries TRBV5-4 and TRBJ1-6, with D uncertain. This CDR3 spans 13 amino acids. The V gene lost 4 bases and the J gene lost 0 bases, with 2 bases spanning the gap. Germline V gene sequence: CDR1 SGHNT, CDR2 YYREEE (reference sequence). For the CDR3, the DNA is TGTGCCAGCAGCCCCTCCTATAATTCACCCCTCCACTTT. This sequence encodes CASSPSYNSPLHF.

The chain carries TRBV2 and TRBJ1-1; D unclear. CDR1 is SNHLY and CDR2 is FYNNEI in the germline V gene. The CDR3 contains 13 residues. Trimming pared 5 bases from V and 0 bases from J, leaving 7 bases between. The CDR3 sequence is CASSINLNTEAFF. CDR3 coding DNA: TGTGCCAGCAGTATAAACTTGAACACTGAAGCTTTCTTT.

The J gene is TRBJ2-2, the V gene TRBV12-3 or TRBV12-4, with D perhaps being TRBD1 or TRBD2 (5 bases each). The CDR3 is 13 residues long. V was trimmed by 8 bases and J by 4 bases, leaving 11 bases between them. This CDR3 is CASRLGGTGELFF. CDR3 sequence (DNA): TGTGCCAGCCGACTTGGGGGCACCGGGGAGCTGTTTTTT.

V usage is TRBV7-9 and J usage is TRBJ1-2; D is unresolved. The CDR3 runs 15 residues. The germline V gene has CDR1 SEHNR and CDR2 FQNEAQ (reference sequence). Trimming took 4 bases from V and 4 from J, leaving 16 bases between them. The CDR3 sequence is CASSSPIGLGYGYTF. DNA of the CDR3: TGTGCCAGCAGCTCCCCGATCGGGCTCGGCTATGGCTACACCTTC.

V usage is TRBV7-9 and J usage is TRBJ1-1; unclear D gene. V was cut by 1 base and J by 6 bases, with 9 bases left in between. The V gene's germline CDR1 is SEHNR and CDR2 FQNEAQ (reference sequence). The CDR3 contains 13 residues. CDR3 region: CASSLGAVSEAFF. As DNA, the CDR3 is TGTGCCAGCAGCTTAGGGGCAGTCTCTGAAGCTTTCTTT.

In regard to this clone: Germline is not matched at one junction end, which may reflect a read error. This chain joins TRBV10-2 and TRBJ2-4; TRBD1 matches 8 bases. CDR1 WSHSY and CDR2 SAAADI come from the germline V gene. The CDR3 contains 15 residues. CDR3 in DNA: TGCGCCACCAGTCTATCAGGGGGCATCAAAAACATTCAGTACTTC. As protein: CATSLSGGIKNIQYF.

The chain carries TRBV5-1 and TRBJ1-4; 8 bases are shared with TRBD1. The germline CDR1 and CDR2 sequences are SGHRS and YFSETQ. Trimming removed 6 bases from V and 5 bases from J; junction bases left unmatched: 3. This CDR3 has 13 residues. CDR3 amino acids: CASTGQANEKLFF. CDR3 DNA sequence: TGCGCCAGCACGGGACAGGCAAATGAAAAACTGTTTTTT.

The chain recombines TRBV6-1 with TRBJ2-1, with D perhaps matching TRBD1 or TRBD2 (5 bases each). Between the trimmed V and J ends, which lost 5 bases and 5 bases, there was a span of 16 bases. The V gene's germline CDR1 is MNHNS and CDR2 SASEGT. The CDR3 covers 15 residues. The DNA for the CDR3 is TGTGCCAGCAGTTCGGGGCAGGCCGGGAACAATGAGCAGTTCTTC. Its translation: CASSSGQAGNNEQFF.